This TCR beta chain was observed in a study of shared clonotypes between healthy human individuals. Whole-study context: Plates per donor: three CD4 naive, three CD4 memory, two CD8 naive, one CD8 memory.

At deep level, the assay was performed. Assay: immunoSEQ multiplex PCR; the TCRdb copy retains only in-frame clones and omits some. Among 600,000 to 700,000 clones listed, less than 80% were seen once. This CDR3 has 16 residues. Trimming cost V 4 bases and J 5 bases; bases outside gene matches: 11. The germline gives CDR1 SGHKS, CDR2 YYEKEE (reference sequence). The study's findings and limits: Across a handful of donors, naive CD4 shared roughly 5%, naive CD8 more than 3%, memory CD4 approximately 2.5%, memory CD8 about 0.4%. Apart from blood, nothing was sampled; tissue repertoires likely differ.

Comments on this clone: Its antigen is as yet unknown.

Sequenced input: memory CD4+ T cells sorted from blood. Subset denoted: CD45RA-negative fraction. The chain links TRBV5-5 to TRBJ2-5, with 10 bases fitting TRBD1. This clonotype was obtained from a woman aged 25-40 years in good health. In nucleotides, the CDR3 is TGTGCCAGCAGCCTGACCGGGACAGGGGTGGGGGAGACCCAGTACTTC. It encodes CASSLTGTGVGETQYF. Full variable domain (outside the CDR3, taken from reference TRBV5-5 and TRBJ2-5): DAGVTQSPTHLIKTRGQQVTLRCSPISGHKSVSWYQQVLGQGPQFIFQYYEKEERGRGNFPDRFSARQFPNYSSELNVNALLLGDSALYLCASSLTGTGVGETQYFGPGTRLLVL.